The 8 T cell receptor beta chains presented below share a single source sample, sequenced in a study of T cell responses to AZD1222 COVID-19 vaccine. Sequencing was performed with immunoSEQ multiplex PCR; in TCRdb, only in-frame clones are kept and a portion is missing. The sample has more than 100,000 clones, 90% seen once. Sample: peripheral blood, taken on day 0 of AZD1222 vaccination. The source of these receptors is an adult in good health.

Concerning this clone: This specimen includes other DNA sequences encoding the same CDR3. This chain connects TRBV5-1 to TRBJ2-1; 10 bases align to TRBD2. The germline CDR1 and CDR2 sequences are SGHRS and YFSETQ. The CDR3 loop spans 15 amino acids. J was trimmed by 4 bases and V by 0 bases; bases with no gene match: 1. In DNA, the CDR3 is TGCGCCAGCAGCTTGGCACTAGCGGGGTACAATGAGCAGTTCTTC. It specifies CASSLALAGYNEQFF.

Comments on this clone: The same CDR3 can be traced to other DNA sequences in this sample. The gene calls are TRBV5-8 and TRBJ2-3; D gene uncertain. Germline V gene lookup returns CDR1 SGHTS and CDR2 YDEGEE. Trimming shortened V by 2 bases and J by 2 bases, and 3 bases separated the two germline ends. The CDR3 length is 12 residues. The CDR3 sequence: CASSFFTDTQYF. CDR3 DNA sequence: TGTGCCAGCAGCTTCTTCACAGATACGCAGTATTTT.

This chain links TRBV24-1 with TRBJ2-2, with D hard to call. Germline V gives CDR1 KGHDR, CDR2 SFDVKD. The CDR3 loop spans 15 amino acids. The V end was cut by 3 bases, the J end by 1 base, with 8 bases between. CDR3 nucleotide sequence: TGTGCCACCAGTGATATTCACCAGAACACCGGGGAGCTGTTTTTT. Protein sequence: CATSDIHQNTGELFF.

For the CDR3, the DNA is TGTGCCATCAGTGATCTCGGGACAGGGGATTCACCCCTCCACTTT. Protein product: CAISDLGTGDSPLHF. The chain has TRBV10-3 and TRBJ1-6; TRBD1 agrees at 10 bases. The CDR3 totals 15 residues. CDR1 is ENHRY, CDR2 SYGVKD, per germline. The junction had 4 bases not matched to a gene; V was cut back by 3 bases and J by 8 bases.

V is TRBV9 and J is TRBJ1-1; D is perhaps TRBD1 (6 bases). The V gene lost 4 bases and the J gene lost 3 bases, with 19 bases spanning the gap. Germline loops: CDR1 SGDLS, CDR2 YYNGEE. This CDR3 contains 16 residues. CDR3 sequence (DNA): TGTGCCAGCAGCCCCCAAGGGGGTCAGGTAGACACTGAAGCTTTCTTT. As protein: CASSPQGGQVDTEAFF.

This chain joins TRBV28 and TRBJ2-3; D not resolved. The CDR3 runs to 12 residues. Germline V lookup: CDR1 MDHEN, CDR2 SYDVKM. V lost 7 bases to trimming and J lost 0 bases, with 5 bases between them. CDR3 residues: CASKTSTDTQYF. The CDR3, as DNA: TGTGCCAGCAAAACTAGCACAGATACGCAGTATTTT.

The chain combines TRBV14 with TRBJ1-2, with D possibly being TRBD1 (5 bases). V dropped 2 bases and J dropped 7 bases, with 14 bases sitting between them. This CDR3 is built from 14 residues. Germline CDR1 is SGHDN and CDR2 is FVKESK. The CDR3 region has the DNA TGTGCCAGCAGCCAACACCCAAGGGGTAGTGGCTACACCTTC. It encodes CASSQHPRGSGYTF.

This clone appeared a single time. The rearrangement links TRBV11-1 to TRBJ1-6; D unresolved. There are 15 residues in the CDR3. V shed 2 bases and J shed 6 bases, with 11 bases lying between them. Germline V gene lookup returns CDR1 SGHAT and CDR2 FQDESV (reference sequence). The CDR3 nucleotides are TGTGCCAGCAGCTTACGTGCGACTCCTAATTCACCCCTCCACTTT. It codes for CASSLRATPNSPLHF.